These T cell receptor beta chains were read from a single sample in a study of blood T cell repertoires in COVID-19. The assay was immunoSEQ multiplex PCR, and TCRdb's table has in-frame clones only and misses some. Among 200,000 to 250,000 clones listed, over 80% were seen once. The sample taken for sequencing was PBMCs or T cells enriched from blood (not recorded which). The receptor source for this set is a woman in her thirties or forties who had recovered from COVID-19. The CDR3 runs from the conserved cysteine through the conserved F or W. Each record gives: clone size, V gene, J gene, D gene, CDR3 protein, CDR3 DNA. D genes are given only for firm matches. A row's size may be missing; if present it is once, few, many or a size class.

.	TRBV5-1	TRBJ2-1	.	CASHAQGNEQFF	TGCGCCAGTCACGCGCAGGGCAATGAGCAGTTCTTC
once	TRBV28	TRBJ1-2	TRBD1	CASSFPGQTFYGYTF	TGTGCCAGCAGTTTTCCGGGACAGACTTTCTATGGCTACACCTTC
.	TRBV4-3	TRBJ2-3	.	CASSQGSRGSTDTQYF	TGCGCCAGCAGCCAAGGATCGCGGGGTAGCACAGATACGCAGTATTTT
few	TRBV4-2	TRBJ2-1	TRBD2	CASSQGLAGEYNEQFF	TGTGCCAGCAGCCAGGGACTAGCGGGAGAGTACAATGAGCAGTTCTTC
once	TRBV5-1	TRBJ1-1	TRBD1	CASGTRGPNTEAFF	TGCGCCAGCGGCACCAGGGGGCCGAACACTGAAGCTTTCTTT
.	TRBV10-3	TRBJ1-2	.	CAISEVRDYGYTF	TGTGCCATCAGTGAGGTACGGGACTATGGCTACACCTTC
.	TRBV18	TRBJ2-5	TRBD1	CASSPRTGQETQYF	TGTGCCAGCTCACCACGGACAGGGCAAGAGACCCAGTACTTC
.	TRBV24-1	TRBJ2-1	TRBD2	CATSDSSGSSYNEQFF	TGTGCCACCAGTGATTCTAGCGGGAGCTCCTACAATGAGCAGTTCTTC
few	TRBV28	TRBJ1-4	TRBD1	CASSSSGTGERNEKLFF	TGTGCCAGCAGTTCCTCCGGGACAGGCGAAAGAAATGAAAAACTGTTTTTT
.	TRBV11-2	TRBJ2-1	.	CASSLGGYNEQFF	TGTGCCAGCAGCTTGGGGGGCTACAATGAGCAGTTCTTC
once	TRBV28	TRBJ1-2	.	CASSSGLNYGYTF	TGTGCCAGCAGCTCAGGGCTTAACTATGGCTACACCTTC
.	TRBV27	TRBJ2-2	.	CASSLQGSGELFF	TGTGCCAGCAGTTTGCAGGGGTCCGGGGAGCTGTTTTTT
.	TRBV27	TRBJ1-5	.	CASSLYSSNQPQHF	TGTGCCAGCAGTTTGTACTCTAGCAATCAGCCCCAGCATTTT
.	TRBV6-5	TRBJ1-1	.	CASTPQGRTEAFF	TGTGCCAGCACCCCCCAGGGCCGGACTGAAGCTTTCTTT
.	TRBV30	TRBJ2-3	.	CAWSQWGRGITDTQYF	TGTGCCTGGAGTCAATGGGGCAGGGGAATCACAGATACGCAGTATTTT
.	TRBV6-5	TRBJ1-2	TRBD1	CASPTGSYGYTF	TGTGCCAGCCCGACAGGGAGCTATGGCTACACCTTC
.	TRBV28	TRBJ2-7	.	CASSLPGQGGSYEQYF	TGTGCCAGCAGTTTACCGGGCCAAGGGGGCTCCTACGAGCAGTACTTC
.	TRBV7-9	TRBJ1-1	.	CASSPTLQNTEAFF	TGTGCCAGCAGCCCTACCCTGCAGAACACTGAAGCTTTCTTT
.	TRBV28	TRBJ2-5	TRBD1	CASSRTGPQETQYF	TGTGCCAGCAGTCGGACAGGCCCGCAGGAGACCCAGTACTTC
.	TRBV18	TRBJ2-2	TRBD1	CASSRTGNTGELFF	TGTGCCAGCTCAAGGACAGGGAACACCGGGGAGCTGTTTTTT
.	TRBV5-6	TRBJ2-3	.	CASSETRVDTQYF	TGTGCCAGCAGCGAGACTAGGGTCGATACGCAGTATTTT
few	TRBV20-1	TRBJ2-3	.	CSASRKYTQYF	TGCAGTGCTAGCAGGAAGTATACGCAGTATTTT
once	TRBV10-2	TRBJ2-1	TRBD2	CASRDGRVSNEQFF	TGCGCCAGCAGAGACGGGAGGGTGTCCAATGAGCAGTTCTTC
.	TRBV18	TRBJ1-1	TRBD1	CASSPQTGRTEAFF	TGTGCCAGCTCACCACAGACAGGGCGGACTGAAGCTTTCTTT
.	TRBV27	TRBJ2-1	TRBD2	CASTGLAGGEWGNEQFF	TGTGCCAGCACGGGACTAGCGGGAGGGGAATGGGGCAATGAGCAGTTCTTC
.	TRBV28	TRBJ1-1	.	CASSPPLFRAFF	TGTGCCAGCAGTCCTCCACTCTTCAGGGCTTTCTTT
.	TRBV7-9	TRBJ2-7	TRBD2	CASSGKGTISYEQYF	TGTGCCAGCAGCGGAAAAGGGACTATAAGCTACGAGCAGTACTTC
.	TRBV6-1	TRBJ1-2	.	CASSEGDGEGGSGYTF	TGTGCCAGCAGTGAAGGGGACGGAGAGGGGGGGTCTGGCTACACCTTC
.	TRBV10-3	TRBJ2-3	.	CAISELEGTDTQYF	TGTGCCATCAGTGAGCTAGAAGGCACAGATACGCAGTATTTT
once	TRBV20-1	TRBJ2-1	.	CSASGAGSSYNEQFF	TGCAGTGCTAGTGGAGCGGGCAGCTCCTACAATGAGCAGTTCTTC
once	TRBV10-3	TRBJ1-2	.	CAISDGGRIYGYTF	TGTGCCATCAGTGACGGGGGACGGATATATGGCTACACCTTC
.	TRBV2	TRBJ1-3	.	CASRKNRDNSGNTIYF	TGTGCCAGCAGAAAGAACCGGGACAACTCTGGAAACACCATATATTTT
once	TRBV28	TRBJ2-7	TRBD2	CASSSSGRNLEQYF	TGTGCCAGCAGCTCTAGCGGGAGGAACCTCGAGCAGTACTTC
.	TRBV7-8	TRBJ1-1	.	CASSLVPRNTEAFF	TGTGCCAGCAGCTTAGTCCCGAGGAACACTGAAGCTTTCTTT
.	TRBV14	TRBJ2-1	TRBD2	CASSPSLGGLAGSVRSYNEQFF	TGTGCCAGCAGCCCCTCGTTAGGTGGACTAGCGGGATCAGTACGTTCCTACAATGAGCAGTTCTTC
.	TRBV3-1/TRBV3-2	TRBJ1-5	TRBD1	CASSQRQGGQPQHF	TGTGCCAGCAGCCAGAGACAGGGTGGCCAGCCCCAGCATTTT
.	TRBV6-2/TRBV6-3	TRBJ2-7	TRBD1	CASSYGTGPEQYF	TGTGCCAGCAGTTACGGGACAGGGCCCGAGCAGTACTTC
.	TRBV5-6	TRBJ2-5	TRBD2	CASSSRLAVQETQYF	TGTGCCAGCAGCTCCCGACTAGCGGTACAAGAGACCCAGTACTTC
.	TRBV9	TRBJ2-5	.	CASSGSSWPNQETQYF	TGTGCCAGCAGCGGATCTTCCTGGCCGAACCAAGAGACCCAGTACTTC
.	TRBV7-9	TRBJ1-3	.	CASRAGSSGNTIYF	TGTGCCAGCAGAGCAGGGTCGTCCGGAAACACCATATATTTT
once	TRBV7-2	TRBJ2-3	TRBD2	CASSFRGGSTDTQYF	TGTGCCAGCAGCTTCCGCGGGGGTAGCACAGATACGCAGTATTTT
few	TRBV4-1	TRBJ1-5	.	CASSYREGGDNQPQHF	TGCGCCAGCAGCTATAGAGAGGGGGGGGATAATCAGCCCCAGCATTTT
.	TRBV7-2	TRBJ1-1	TRBD1	CASRSVVGGPNTEAFF	TGTGCCAGCAGATCAGTTGTAGGGGGCCCGAACACTGAAGCTTTCTTT
.	TRBV12-5	TRBJ1-2	.	CASGWGGTGGYTF	TGTGCTAGTGGTTGGGGAGGTACGGGGGGCTACACCTTC
.	TRBV6-1	TRBJ1-4	.	CASSERRAGGNEKLFF	TGTGCCAGCAGTGAAAGGAGGGCGGGAGGGAATGAAAAACTGTTTTTT
.	TRBV5-4	TRBJ1-5	.	CASSSDFNQPQHF	TGTGCCAGCAGCTCGGACTTTAATCAGCCCCAGCATTTT
once	TRBV19	TRBJ1-1	TRBD1	CASSLRTGENTEAFF	TGTGCCAGTAGCCTGAGGACAGGGGAGAACACTGAAGCTTTCTTT